This entry lists 22 T cell receptor beta chains sequenced from one sample in a study of shared clonotypes between healthy human individuals. Libraries were prepared by immunoSEQ multiplex PCR; TCRdb keeps only in-frame clonotypes and omits some of them. In the table there are some 2 million clones, 85% to 95% of which are singletons. Input material: naive CD4+ T cells sorted from blood. The sample's subset: CD45RA+ positively selected. These receptor sequences come from a man between 18 and 29 years old in good health.

This sequence joins TRBV14 and TRBJ2-5; D remains unclear. The germline CDR1 and CDR2 sequences are SGHDN and FVKESK. V was clipped by 8 bases and J by 1 base, with 14 bases between them. This CDR3 region has 14 residues. The CDR3 nucleotides read TGTGCCAGCGAAGGGAAACAGACCCAAGAGACCCAGTACTTC. As protein: CASEGKQTQETQYF.

The rearrangement links TRBV6-5 to TRBJ1-1, with 7 bases aligning to TRBD1. The V and J ends lost 6 bases and 6 bases, in that order; junction bases with no gene match: 4. CDR3 size: 12 residues. Germline-derived CDR1 and CDR2 are MNHEY and SVGAGI. CDR3 protein: CASRGQGAEAFF. CDR3 in DNA: TGTGCCAGCAGGGGGCAGGGGGCTGAAGCTTTCTTT.

This clone was recorded only once. The gene calls are TRBV6-1 and TRBJ2-2, with 8 positions matching TRBD1. This CDR3 is built from 15 residues. Germline lookup yields CDR1 MNHNS and CDR2 SASEGT. V lost 4 bases and J lost 7; bases outside the gene matches: 8. The CDR3 bases are TGTGCCAGCAGTGTCCGACAGGGGTTAGGCGGGGAGCTGTTTTTT. It yields the protein CASSVRQGLGGELFF.

The genes are TRBV7-2 and TRBJ1-3, with no clear D. The CDR3 runs to 14 residues. V lost 1 base, J lost 4 bases, and 8 bases lay in between. Germline V gives CDR1 SGHTA, CDR2 FQGNSA. The CDR3 sequence: CASSLVGYGNTIYF. In nucleotides, the CDR3 is TGTGCCAGCAGCTTAGTGGGGTACGGAAACACCATATATTTT.

The J gene is TRBJ2-3, the V gene TRBV7-9; perhaps D is TRBD1 or TRBD2 (6 bases each). This CDR3 is 18 amino acids long. CDR1 is SEHNR, CDR2 FQNEAQ, per germline (reference sequence). V was cut by 5 bases and J by 0 bases, with 21 bases left in between. Here the CDR3 reads CASSIRFGGGESTDTQYF. The DNA of the CDR3 is TGTGCCAGCAGCATCAGATTTGGGGGCGGGGAGAGCACAGATACGCAGTATTTT.

Turning to this clone: This CDR3 is also generated by other DNA sequences in the sample. Here the CDR3 DNA reads TGTGCCAGCAGCCCTAATTCACCCCTCCACTTT. Residues: CASSPNSPLHF. V gene TRBV5-8 combines with J gene TRBJ1-6; D remains ambiguous. This CDR3 has 11 residues. V gave up 4 bases and J gave up 6 bases, with 2 bases separating them. CDR1 is SGHTS, CDR2 YDEGEE, per germline.

The rearrangement uses TRBV18 and TRBJ1-2; 7 positions agree with TRBD1. Germline V gene data show CDR1 as KGHSH and CDR2 as LQKENI. The CDR3 covers 14 residues. V lost 3 bases, J lost 5 bases, and 6 bases stayed unmatched. The CDR3 region is CASSPEGQRYGYTF. In nucleotides, the CDR3 is TGTGCCAGCTCACCTGAGGGACAGAGATATGGCTACACCTTC.

About this clone itself: This sample also contains other DNA sequences that code for the same CDR3. This rearrangement joins TRBV10-3 to TRBJ2-1; D gene ambiguous. Germline CDR1 reads ENHRY; CDR2 reads SYGVKD. V shed 3 bases and J shed 7 bases, with 4 bases lying between them. The CDR3 spans 11 residues. CDR3: CAISEANEQFF. The CDR3, as DNA: TGTGCCATCAGTGAAGCGAATGAGCAGTTCTTC.

The chain couples TRBV6-5 to TRBJ2-3; possible D gene TRBD1, 6 bases. Germline values: CDR1 MNHEY, CDR2 SVGAGI. This CDR3 is 14 amino acids long. V dropped 5 bases and J dropped 4 bases, with 13 bases sitting between them. CDR3 sequence (DNA): TGTGCCAGCAGTATCGGACAGCTGGCAGATACGCAGTATTTT. Translating it yields CASSIGQLADTQYF.

The rearrangement links TRBV5-6 to TRBJ2-3, with 9 bases fitting TRBD2. The CDR3 extends over 16 amino acids. J was trimmed by 3 bases and V by 0 bases; bases with no gene match: 5. The germline V gene has CDR1 SGHDT and CDR2 YYEEEE. The CDR3 here is CASSLVVAGVTDTQYF. The CDR3 bases are TGTGCCAGCAGCTTGGTGGTAGCGGGAGTAACAGATACGCAGTATTTT.

J is TRBJ2-3 and V is TRBV19; D tentatively fits TRBD1 or TRBD2 (5 bases each). Germline-derived CDR1 and CDR2 are LNHDA and SQIVND (reference sequence). Trimming removed 6 bases from V and 6 bases from J, with 16 bases in between. This CDR3 has 14 residues. The CDR3 is CASRTGATKDTQYF. The CDR3 nucleotides read TGTGCCAGTAGGACCGGGGCCACCAAGGATACGCAGTATTTT.

This clone was recorded only once. The chain has TRBV5-1 and TRBJ2-7; 7 bases line up with TRBD2. Per germline, CDR1 SGHRS and CDR2 YFSETQ. The length of the CDR3 is 15 residues. Trimming cost V 3 bases and J 0 bases; bases outside gene matches: 6. CDR3 residues: CASSSSGASSYEQYF. The CDR3 nucleotides read TGCGCCAGCAGCTCCAGCGGGGCAAGCTCCTACGAGCAGTACTTC. The full variable domain, in which reference TRBV5-1 and TRBJ2-7 provide the parts outside the CDR3, is KAGVTQTPRYLIKTRGQQVTLSCSPISGHRSVSWYQQTPGQGLQFLFEYFSETQRNKGNFPGRFSGRQFSNSRSEMNVSTLELGDSALYLCASSSSGASSYEQYFGPGTRLTVT.

The chain has TRBV6-6 and TRBJ1-1, with a possible D match to TRBD1 (6 bases). Trimming took off 4 bases at V and 11 bases at J, with 14 bases between the two ends. CDR1 and CDR2 (germline): MNHNY, SVGAGI (reference sequence). This CDR3 region has 12 residues. CDR3 coding DNA: TGTGCCAGCAGTTCATGGGGGCTGTGGGCTTTCTTT. Translated, it gives CASSSWGLWAFF.

This chain links TRBV6-4 with TRBJ2-1; D remains unclear. Germline values: CDR1 MRHNA, CDR2 SNTAGT. The CDR3 extends over 14 amino acids. Trimming stripped 0 bases from V and 15 bases from J, with 18 bases between. The CDR3 DNA reads as TGTGCCAGCAGTGACTCTTGGGAATTTGGAAAGCTGTTCTTC. It specifies CASSDSWEFGKLFF.

The chain carries TRBV7-2 and TRBJ1-1; D is undetermined. This CDR3 has 11 amino acids. Germline V gene sequence: CDR1 SGHTA, CDR2 FQGNSA. The V end was cut by 10 bases, the J end by 8 bases, with 14 bases between. The CDR3 loop is CATGPSREAFF. CDR3 sequence (DNA): TGTGCCACCGGGCCCTCCCGGGAAGCTTTCTTT. The full variable domain, its missing parts supplied by reference TRBV7-2 and TRBJ1-1, is GAGVSQSPSNKVTEKGKDVELRCDPISGHTALYWYRQSLGQGLEFLIYFQGNSAPDKSGLPSDRFSAERTGGSVSTLTIQRTQQEDSAVYLCATGPSREAFFGQGTRLTVV.

V gene TRBV4-2 combines with J gene TRBJ2-3, with TRBD1 identical over 7 bases. J lost 0 bases, V lost 3 bases, and 3 bases had no gene match. Germline assignment: CDR1 LGHNA and CDR2 YNFKEQ. The CDR3 is 15 amino acids. In nucleotides, the CDR3 is TGTGCCAGCAGCCAGCCGGGACAGAGCACAGATACGCAGTATTTT. This translates into CASSQPGQSTDTQYF.

The chain carries TRBV7-9 and TRBJ2-2, with D tentatively TRBD1 (6 bases). Trimming removed 5 bases from V and 6 bases from J, with 13 bases in between. Germline CDR1 reads SEHNR; CDR2 reads FQNEAQ (reference sequence). The CDR3 spans 14 residues. The CDR3 loop reads CASSRAGVAGELFF. The CDR3 DNA reads as TGTGCCAGCAGCCGAGCAGGGGTTGCCGGGGAGCTGTTTTTT.

The J gene is TRBJ1-6, the V gene TRBV6-5; D ambiguous. This CDR3 comprises 12 residues. CDR1 and CDR2 (germline): MNHEY, SVGAGI. V was trimmed by 10 bases and J by 9 bases, leaving 13 bases between them. The CDR3 bases are TGTGCCACCATGGGAATAGGTTCACCCCTCCACTTT. The encoded protein is CATMGIGSPLHF.

The rearrangement uses TRBV21-1 and TRBJ1-2. TRBV21-1 is termed a pseudogene. The CDR3 consists of 15 residues. CDR3 sequence (DNA): TGTGCCAGCAGCACCGAGCTGGGAGGCGGCTATGGCTACACCTTC. Its protein is CASSTELGGGYGYTF.

This clone occurred once. The chain carries TRBV4-3 and TRBJ2-2, with 12 bases matching TRBD2. CDR3 length equals 16 residues. V lost 2 bases and J lost 5; bases outside the gene matches: 3. Per the germline V gene, CDR1 is LGHNA and CDR2 is YSLEER. This chain's CDR3 is CASSQSSGRATGELFF. DNA of the CDR3: TGCGCCAGCAGCCAATCTAGCGGGAGGGCGACCGGGGAGCTGTTTTTT.

This clone came up once. The sample contains more than one DNA sequence encoding this CDR3. The rearrangement joins TRBV9 to TRBJ1-1; possibly TRBD1 for D (5 bases). From germline, CDR1 is SGDLS and CDR2 YYNGEE. Deletions cut 0 bases from V and 3 bases from J, with 9 bases between. This CDR3 has 14 amino acids. DNA of the CDR3: TGTGCCAGCAGCGTAGGGGTAGGGGACACTGAAGCTTTCTTT. Protein product: CASSVGVGDTEAFF.

Here the CDR3 DNA reads TGTGCCAGCAGCCCCGGGATGTGGGAGCAGTACTTC. This translates into CASSPGMWEQYF. The chain couples TRBV2 to TRBJ2-7; TRBD2 might be the D (5 bases). This CDR3 contains 12 residues. Germline lookup yields CDR1 SNHLY and CDR2 FYNNEI. V shed 6 bases and J shed 7 bases, with 13 bases lying between them.